This T cell receptor beta chain was captured by sequencing in a study of CD8 T cells in Susac syndrome. Random-hexamer reverse transcription was applied to about 0.5 to 1 ug RNA. TCRdb re-analysed the immunoSEQ multiplex PCR reads in MiXCR, keeping a single row per CDR3 protein. The data contain about 140,000 distinct CDR3 sequences, roughly 95% of them seen just once; the ten biggest clones take up over 0.1%. The specimen sequenced was CD4+ T cells from PBMCs. This receptor was obtained from a human donor with multiple sclerosis.

In DNA, the CDR3 is TGCAGCGTTGCCCACGGGACAGGGACAAGCTACACCTTC. It yields the protein CSVAHGTGTSYTF. The chain combines TRBV29-1 with TRBJ1-2; 9 bases are shared with TRBD1. From germline, CDR1 is SQVTM and CDR2 ANQGSEA. The J segment lost 9 bases and the V segment lost 4 bases, leaving 9 bases of the junction unmatched. The CDR3 runs 13 residues.